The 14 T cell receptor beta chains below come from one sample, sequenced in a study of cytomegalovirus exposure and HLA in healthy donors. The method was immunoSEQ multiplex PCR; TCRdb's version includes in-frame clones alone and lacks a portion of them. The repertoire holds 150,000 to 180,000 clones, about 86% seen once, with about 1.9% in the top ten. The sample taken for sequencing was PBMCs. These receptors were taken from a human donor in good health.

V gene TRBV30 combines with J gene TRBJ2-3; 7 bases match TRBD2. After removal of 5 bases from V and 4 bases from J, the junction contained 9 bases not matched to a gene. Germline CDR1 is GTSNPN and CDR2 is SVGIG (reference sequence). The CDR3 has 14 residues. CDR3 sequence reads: CAWRTRLFPDTQYF. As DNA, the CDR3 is TGTGCCTGGCGGACTAGACTCTTTCCAGATACGCAGTATTTT.

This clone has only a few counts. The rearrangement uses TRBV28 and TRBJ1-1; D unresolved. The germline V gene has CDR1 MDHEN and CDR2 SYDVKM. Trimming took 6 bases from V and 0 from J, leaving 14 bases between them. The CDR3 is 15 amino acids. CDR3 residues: CASRRVVLLNTEAFF. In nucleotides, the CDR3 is TGTGCCAGCAGGAGGGTAGTCCTGCTGAACACTGAAGCTTTCTTT.

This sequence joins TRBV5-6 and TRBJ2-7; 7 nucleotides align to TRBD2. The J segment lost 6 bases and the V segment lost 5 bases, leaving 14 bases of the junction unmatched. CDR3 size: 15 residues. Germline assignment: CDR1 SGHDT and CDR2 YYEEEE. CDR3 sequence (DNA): TGTGCCAGCAGTTACAGCGGGGTCCATCCGGGCGAGCAGTACTTC. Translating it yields CASSYSGVHPGEQYF.

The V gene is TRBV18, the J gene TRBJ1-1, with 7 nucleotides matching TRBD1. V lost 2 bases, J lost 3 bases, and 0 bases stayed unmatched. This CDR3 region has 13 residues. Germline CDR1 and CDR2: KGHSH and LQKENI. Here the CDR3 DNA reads TGTGCCAGCTCACCAGGGACAGACACTGAAGCTTTCTTT. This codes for CASSPGTDTEAFF.

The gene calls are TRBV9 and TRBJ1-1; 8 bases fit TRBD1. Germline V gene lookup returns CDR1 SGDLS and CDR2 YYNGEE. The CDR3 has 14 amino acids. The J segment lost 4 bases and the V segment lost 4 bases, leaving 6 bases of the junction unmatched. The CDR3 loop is CASSSYTGGTEAFF. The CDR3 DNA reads TGTGCCAGCAGCAGTTACACAGGGGGCACTGAAGCTTTCTTT.

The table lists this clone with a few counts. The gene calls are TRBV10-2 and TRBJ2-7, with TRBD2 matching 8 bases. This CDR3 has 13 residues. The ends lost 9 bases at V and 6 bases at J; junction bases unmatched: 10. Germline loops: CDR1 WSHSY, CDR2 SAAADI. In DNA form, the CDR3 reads TGCGCCAGGTCAGCGGGAGAGGCCTCCGAGCAGTACTTC. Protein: CARSAGEASEQYF.

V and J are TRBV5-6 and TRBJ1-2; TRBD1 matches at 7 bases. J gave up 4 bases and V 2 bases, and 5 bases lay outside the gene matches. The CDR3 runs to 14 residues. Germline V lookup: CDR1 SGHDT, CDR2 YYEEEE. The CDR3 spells CASSLDRAPYGYTF. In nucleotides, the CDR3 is TGTGCCAGCAGCTTAGACAGGGCTCCCTATGGCTACACCTTC.

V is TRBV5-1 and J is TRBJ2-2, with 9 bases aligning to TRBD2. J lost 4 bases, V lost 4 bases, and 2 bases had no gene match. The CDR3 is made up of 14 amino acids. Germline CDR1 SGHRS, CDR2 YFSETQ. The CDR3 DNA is TGCGCCAGCAGCGAGGGACTAGCCACCGGGGAGCTGTTTTTT. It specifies CASSEGLATGELFF.

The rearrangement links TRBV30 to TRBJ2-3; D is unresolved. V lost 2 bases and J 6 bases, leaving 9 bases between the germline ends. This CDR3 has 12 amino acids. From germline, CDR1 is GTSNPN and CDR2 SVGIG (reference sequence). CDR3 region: CAWSPHRDTQYF. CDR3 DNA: TGTGCCTGGAGTCCCCACCGGGATACGCAGTATTTT.

CDR3 protein: CASSIGGSYGYTF. CDR3 DNA sequence: TGTGCCAGTAGTATCGGGGGGAGCTATGGCTACACCTTC. V gene TRBV19 combines with J gene TRBJ1-2; D perhaps matches TRBD1 (5 bases). This CDR3 region has 13 residues. V was cut by 3 bases and J by 4 bases, with 9 bases left in between. The germline V gene encodes CDR1 LNHDA and CDR2 SQIVND (reference sequence). The full variable domain, in which reference TRBV19 and TRBJ1-2 provide the parts outside the CDR3, is DGGITQSPKYLFRKEGQNVTLSCEQNLNHDAMYWYRQDPGQGLRLIYYSQIVNDFQKGDIAEGYSVSREKKESFPLTVTSAQKNPTAFYLCASSIGGSYGYTFGSGTRLTVV.

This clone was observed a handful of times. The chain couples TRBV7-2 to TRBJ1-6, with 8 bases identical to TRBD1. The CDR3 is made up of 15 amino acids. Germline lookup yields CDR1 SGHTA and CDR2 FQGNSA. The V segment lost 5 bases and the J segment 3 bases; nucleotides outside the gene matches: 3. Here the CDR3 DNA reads TGTGCCAGCAGCAAGGACAGGGTCTATAATTCACCCCTCCACTTT. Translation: CASSKDRVYNSPLHF.

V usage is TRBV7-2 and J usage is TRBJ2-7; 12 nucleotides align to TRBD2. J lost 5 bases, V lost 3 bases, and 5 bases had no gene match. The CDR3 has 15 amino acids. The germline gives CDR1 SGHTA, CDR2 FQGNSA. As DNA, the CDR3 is TGTGCCAGCAGCTTCCTGACTAGCGGGGGAAACGAGCAGTACTTC. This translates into CASSFLTSGGNEQYF.

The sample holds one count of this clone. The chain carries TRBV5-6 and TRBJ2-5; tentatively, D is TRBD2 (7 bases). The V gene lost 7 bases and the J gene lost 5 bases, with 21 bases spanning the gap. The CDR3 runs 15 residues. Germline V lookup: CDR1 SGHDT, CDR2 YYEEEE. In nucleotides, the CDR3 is TGTGCCAGCGAGCAGCTTGGGGGGGCTCAGGAGACCCAGTACTTC. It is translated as CASEQLGGAQETQYF. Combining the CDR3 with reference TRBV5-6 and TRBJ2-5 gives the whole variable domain DAGVTQSPTHLIKTRGQQVTLRCSPKSGHDTVSWYQQALGQGPQFIFQYYEEEERQRGNFPDRFSGHQFPNYSSELNVNALLLGDSALYLCASEQLGGAQETQYFGPGTRLLVL.

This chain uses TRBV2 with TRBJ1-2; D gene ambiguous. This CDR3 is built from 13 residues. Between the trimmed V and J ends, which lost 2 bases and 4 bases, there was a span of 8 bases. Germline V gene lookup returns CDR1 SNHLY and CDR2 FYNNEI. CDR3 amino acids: CASSETETYGYTF. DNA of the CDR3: TGTGCCAGCAGTGAAACAGAAACCTATGGCTACACCTTC.